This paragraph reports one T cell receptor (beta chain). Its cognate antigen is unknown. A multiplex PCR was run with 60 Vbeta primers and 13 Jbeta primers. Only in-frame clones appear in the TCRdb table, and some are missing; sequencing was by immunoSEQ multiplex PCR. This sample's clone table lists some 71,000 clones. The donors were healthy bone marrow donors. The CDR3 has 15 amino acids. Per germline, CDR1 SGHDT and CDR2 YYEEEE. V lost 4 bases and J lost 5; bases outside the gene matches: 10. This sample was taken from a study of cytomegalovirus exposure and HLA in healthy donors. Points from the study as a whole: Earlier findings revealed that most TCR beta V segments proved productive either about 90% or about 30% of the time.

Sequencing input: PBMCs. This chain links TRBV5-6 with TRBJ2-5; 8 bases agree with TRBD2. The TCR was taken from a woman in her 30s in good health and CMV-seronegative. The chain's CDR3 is CASSLPREGRETQYF. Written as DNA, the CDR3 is TGTGCCAGCAGCCTCCCTCGGGAGGGCAGGGAGACCCAGTACTTC.